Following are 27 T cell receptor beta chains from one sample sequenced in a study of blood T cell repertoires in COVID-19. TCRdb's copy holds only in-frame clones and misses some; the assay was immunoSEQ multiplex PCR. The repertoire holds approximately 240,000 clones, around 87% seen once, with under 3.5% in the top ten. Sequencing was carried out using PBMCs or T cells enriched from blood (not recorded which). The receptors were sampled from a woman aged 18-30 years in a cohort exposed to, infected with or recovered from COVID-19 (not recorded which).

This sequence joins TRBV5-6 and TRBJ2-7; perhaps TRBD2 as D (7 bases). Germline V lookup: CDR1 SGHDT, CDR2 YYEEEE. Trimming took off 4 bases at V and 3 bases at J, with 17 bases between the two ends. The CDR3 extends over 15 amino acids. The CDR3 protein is CASSPEGGGGYEQYF. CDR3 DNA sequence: TGTGCCAGCAGCCCTGAGGGGGGCGGGGGCTACGAGCAGTACTTC.

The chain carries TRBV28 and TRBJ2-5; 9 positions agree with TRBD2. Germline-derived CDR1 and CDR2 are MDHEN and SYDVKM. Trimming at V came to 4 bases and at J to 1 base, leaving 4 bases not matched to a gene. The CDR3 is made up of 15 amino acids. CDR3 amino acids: CASSSPTSGQETQYF. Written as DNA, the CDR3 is TGTGCCAGCAGTTCCCCGACTAGCGGCCAAGAGACCCAGTACTTC.

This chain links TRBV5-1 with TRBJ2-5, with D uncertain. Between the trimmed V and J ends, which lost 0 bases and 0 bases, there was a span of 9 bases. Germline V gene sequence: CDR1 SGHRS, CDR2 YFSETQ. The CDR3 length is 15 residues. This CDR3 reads CASSLGHQYQETQYF. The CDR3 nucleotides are TGCGCCAGCAGCTTGGGACACCAATACCAAGAGACCCAGTACTTC.

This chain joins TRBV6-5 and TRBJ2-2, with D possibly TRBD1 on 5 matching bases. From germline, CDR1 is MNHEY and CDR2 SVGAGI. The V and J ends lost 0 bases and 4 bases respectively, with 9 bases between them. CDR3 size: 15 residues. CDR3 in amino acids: CASSYSGRSTGELFF. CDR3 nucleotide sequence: TGTGCCAGCAGTTACTCGGGGCGGAGCACCGGGGAGCTGTTTTTT.

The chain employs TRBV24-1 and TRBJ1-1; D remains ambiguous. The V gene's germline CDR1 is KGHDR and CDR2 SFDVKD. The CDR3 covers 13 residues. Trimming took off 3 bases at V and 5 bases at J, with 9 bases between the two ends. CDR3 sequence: CATSDQFGTEAFF. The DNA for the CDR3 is TGTGCCACCAGTGATCAGTTCGGGACTGAAGCTTTCTTT.

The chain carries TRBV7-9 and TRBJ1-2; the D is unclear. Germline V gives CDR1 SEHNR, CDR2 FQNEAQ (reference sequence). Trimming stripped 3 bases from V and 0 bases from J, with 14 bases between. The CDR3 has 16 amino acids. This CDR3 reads CASSFIELSANYGYTF. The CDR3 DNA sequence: TGTGCCAGCAGCTTTATAGAGCTTTCTGCTAACTATGGCTACACCTTC.

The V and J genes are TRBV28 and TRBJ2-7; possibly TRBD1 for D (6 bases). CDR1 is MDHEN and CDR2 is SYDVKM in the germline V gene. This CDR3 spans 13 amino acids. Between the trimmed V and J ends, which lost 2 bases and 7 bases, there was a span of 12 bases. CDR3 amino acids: CASSLLDSREQYF. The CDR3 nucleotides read TGTGCCAGCAGTTTACTGGACAGTCGAGAGCAGTACTTC.

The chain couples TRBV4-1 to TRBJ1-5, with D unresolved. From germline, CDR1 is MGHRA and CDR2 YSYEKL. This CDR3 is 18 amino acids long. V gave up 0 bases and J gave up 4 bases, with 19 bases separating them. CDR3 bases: TGCGCCAGCAGCCAAGATCCTGCGAGGCGGAGCCTTAATCAGCCCCAGCATTTT. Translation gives CASSQDPARRSLNQPQHF.

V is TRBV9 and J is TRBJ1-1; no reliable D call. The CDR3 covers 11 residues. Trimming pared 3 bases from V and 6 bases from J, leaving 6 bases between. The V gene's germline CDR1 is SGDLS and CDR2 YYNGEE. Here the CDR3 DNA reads TGTGCCAGCAGCGGCGATGCTGAAGCTTTCTTT. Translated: CASSGDAEAFF.

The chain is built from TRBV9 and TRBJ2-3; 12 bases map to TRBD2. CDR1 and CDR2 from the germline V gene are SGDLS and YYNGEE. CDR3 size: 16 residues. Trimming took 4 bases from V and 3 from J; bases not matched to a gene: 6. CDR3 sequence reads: CASSIRTSGKTDTQYF. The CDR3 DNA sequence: TGTGCCAGCAGCATCCGGACTAGCGGGAAGACAGATACGCAGTATTTT. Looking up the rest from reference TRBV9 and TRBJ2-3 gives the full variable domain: DSGVTQTPKHLITATGQRVTLRCSPRSGDLSVYWYQQSLDQGLQFLIQYYNGEERAKGNILERFSAQQFPDLHSELNLSSLELGDSALYFCASSIRTSGKTDTQYFGPGTRLTVL.

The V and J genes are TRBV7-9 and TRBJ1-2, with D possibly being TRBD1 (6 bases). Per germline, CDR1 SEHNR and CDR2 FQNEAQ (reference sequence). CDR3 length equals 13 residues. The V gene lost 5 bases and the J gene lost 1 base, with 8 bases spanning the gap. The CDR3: CASSRDINYGYTF. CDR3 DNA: TGTGCCAGCAGCCGGGACATTAACTATGGCTACACCTTC.

Here the CDR3 reads CASSSPGFGDEQYF. The DNA for the CDR3 is TGTGCCAGCAGTTCCCCCGGGTTCGGCGACGAGCAGTACTTC. The chain links TRBV28 to TRBJ2-7, with D unclear. Germline assignment: CDR1 MDHEN and CDR2 SYDVKM. With 4 bases removed from V and 5 bases from J, the gap between germline ends came to 15 bases. There are 14 residues in the CDR3.

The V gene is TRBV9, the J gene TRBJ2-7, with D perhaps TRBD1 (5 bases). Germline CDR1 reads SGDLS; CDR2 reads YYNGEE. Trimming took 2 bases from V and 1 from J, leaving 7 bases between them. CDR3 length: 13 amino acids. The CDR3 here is CASSVGQSYEQYF. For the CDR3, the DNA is TGTGCCAGCAGCGTGGGGCAGTCCTACGAGCAGTACTTC.

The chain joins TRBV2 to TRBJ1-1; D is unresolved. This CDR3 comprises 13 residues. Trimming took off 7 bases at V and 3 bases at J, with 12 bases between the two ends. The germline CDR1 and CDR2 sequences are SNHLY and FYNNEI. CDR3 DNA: TGTGCCAGCAACATCAACGGGTACACTGAAGCTTTCTTT. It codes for CASNINGYTEAFF.

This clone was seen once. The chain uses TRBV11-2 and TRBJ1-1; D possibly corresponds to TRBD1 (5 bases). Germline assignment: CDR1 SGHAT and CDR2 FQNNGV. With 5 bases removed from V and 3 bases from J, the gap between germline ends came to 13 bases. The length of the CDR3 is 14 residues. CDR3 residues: CASSTRGGYTEAFF. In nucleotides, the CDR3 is TGTGCCAGCAGCACCCGGGGGGGATACACTGAAGCTTTCTTT.

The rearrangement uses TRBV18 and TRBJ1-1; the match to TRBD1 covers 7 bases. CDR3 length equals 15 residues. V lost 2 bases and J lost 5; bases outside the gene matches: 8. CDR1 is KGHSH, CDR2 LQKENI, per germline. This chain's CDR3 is CASSPLTGRDTEAFF. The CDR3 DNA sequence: TGTGCCAGCTCACCATTGACAGGGCGGGATACTGAAGCTTTCTTT.

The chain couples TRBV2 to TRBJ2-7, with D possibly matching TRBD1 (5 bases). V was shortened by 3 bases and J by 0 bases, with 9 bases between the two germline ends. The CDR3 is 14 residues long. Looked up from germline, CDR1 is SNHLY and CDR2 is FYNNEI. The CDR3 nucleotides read TGTGCCAGCAGTGATAGTGGGGCCTCCTACGAGCAGTACTTC. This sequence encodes CASSDSGASYEQYF.

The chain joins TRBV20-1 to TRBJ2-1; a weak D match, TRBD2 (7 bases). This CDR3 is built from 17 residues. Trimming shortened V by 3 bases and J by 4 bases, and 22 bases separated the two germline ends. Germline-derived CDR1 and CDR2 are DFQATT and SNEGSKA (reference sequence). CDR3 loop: CSASRGGGASRYNEQFF. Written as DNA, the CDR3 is TGCAGTGCTAGTAGGGGGGGAGGGGCTAGCAGGTACAATGAGCAGTTCTTC.

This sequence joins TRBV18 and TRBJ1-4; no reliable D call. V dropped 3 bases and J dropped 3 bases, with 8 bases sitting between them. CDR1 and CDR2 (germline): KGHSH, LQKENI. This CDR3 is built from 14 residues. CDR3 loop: CASSPVEANEKLFF. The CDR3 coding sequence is TGTGCCAGCTCACCGGTAGAGGCTAATGAAAAACTGTTTTTT.

The CDR3 nucleotides read TGTGCCAGCAGCTTATTGGGGACAGGGCAGCCCCAGCATTTT. It codes for CASSLLGTGQPQHF. This chain joins TRBV11-2 and TRBJ1-5; TRBD1 matches at 9 bases. V was pared by 2 bases and J by 7 bases, with 3 bases of the junction left unmatched. The CDR3 spans 14 residues. Germline assignment: CDR1 SGHAT and CDR2 FQNNGV.

The CDR3 nucleotides are TGCGCCAGCAGTGTGTCAGAGAATGAAAAACTGTTTTTT. Protein: CASSVSENEKLFF. V gene TRBV10-2 combines with J gene TRBJ1-4; D is unclear. The germline V gene has CDR1 WSHSY and CDR2 SAAADI. The CDR3 sequence is 13 residues long. The germline V and J ends were trimmed by 4 bases and 5 bases, with 8 bases remaining between them.

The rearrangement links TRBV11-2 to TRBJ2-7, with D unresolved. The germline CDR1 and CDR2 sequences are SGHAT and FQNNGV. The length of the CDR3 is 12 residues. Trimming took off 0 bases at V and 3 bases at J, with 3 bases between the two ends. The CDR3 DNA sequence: TGTGCCAGCAGCTTAGATAGCTACGAGCAGTACTTC. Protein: CASSLDSYEQYF.

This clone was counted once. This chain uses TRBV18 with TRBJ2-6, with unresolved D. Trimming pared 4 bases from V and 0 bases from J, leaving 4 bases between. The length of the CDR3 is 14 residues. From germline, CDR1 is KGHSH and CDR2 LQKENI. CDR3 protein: CASSQSSGANVLTF. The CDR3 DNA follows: TGTGCCAGCTCACAGAGCTCTGGGGCCAACGTCCTGACTTTC.

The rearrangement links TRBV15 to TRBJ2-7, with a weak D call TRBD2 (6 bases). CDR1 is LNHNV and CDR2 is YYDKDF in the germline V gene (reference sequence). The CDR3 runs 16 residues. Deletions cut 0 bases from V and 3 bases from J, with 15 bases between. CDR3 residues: CATSREAAGLIYEQYF. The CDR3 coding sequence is TGTGCCACCAGCAGAGAGGCAGCGGGCCTCATCTACGAGCAGTACTTC.

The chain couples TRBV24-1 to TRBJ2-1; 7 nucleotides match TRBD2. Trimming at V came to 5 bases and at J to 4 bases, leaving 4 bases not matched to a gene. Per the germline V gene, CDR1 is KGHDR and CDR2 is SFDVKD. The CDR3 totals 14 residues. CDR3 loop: CATSAGGGYNEQFF. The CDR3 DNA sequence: TGTGCCACCAGTGCTGGGGGGGGATACAATGAGCAGTTCTTC.

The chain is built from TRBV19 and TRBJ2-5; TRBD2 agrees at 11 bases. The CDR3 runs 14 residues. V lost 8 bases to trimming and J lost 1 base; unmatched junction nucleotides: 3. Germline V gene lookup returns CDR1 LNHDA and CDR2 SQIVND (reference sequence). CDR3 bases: TGTGCCAGTGGGACTAGCGGAACCCAAGAGACCCAGTACTTC. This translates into CASGTSGTQETQYF.

CDR3: CASSYSTGTFYGYTF. CDR3 in DNA: TGTGCCAGCAGTTACTCGACGGGAACCTTCTATGGCTACACCTTC. The rearrangement joins TRBV6-5 to TRBJ1-2; no reliable D call. This CDR3 is built from 15 residues. V shed 0 bases and J shed 4 bases, with 12 bases lying between them. Per germline, CDR1 MNHEY and CDR2 SVGAGI.